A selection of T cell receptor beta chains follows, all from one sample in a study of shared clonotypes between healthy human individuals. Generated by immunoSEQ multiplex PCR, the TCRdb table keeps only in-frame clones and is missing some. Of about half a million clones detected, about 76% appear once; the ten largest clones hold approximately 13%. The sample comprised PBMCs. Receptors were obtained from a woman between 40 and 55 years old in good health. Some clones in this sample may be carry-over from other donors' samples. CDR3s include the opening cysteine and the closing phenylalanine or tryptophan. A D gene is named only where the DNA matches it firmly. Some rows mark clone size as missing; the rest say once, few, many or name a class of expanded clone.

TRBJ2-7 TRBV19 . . CASSWGRGSYEQYF TGTGCCAGTAGCTGGGGACGGGGGTCCTACGAGCAGTACTTC
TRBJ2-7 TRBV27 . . CASSLGPTYEQYF TGTGCCAGCAGTTTAGGGCCAACCTACGAGCAGTACTTC
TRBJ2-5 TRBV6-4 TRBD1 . CASSEATGGRETQYF TGTGCCAGCAGTGAGGCTACAGGGGGAAGGGAGACCCAGTACTTC
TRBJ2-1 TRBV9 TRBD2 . CASSAGTITYNEQFF TGTGCCAGCAGCGCGGGGACTATAACCTACAATGAGCAGTTCTTC
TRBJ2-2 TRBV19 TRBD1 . CASSIRQGDTGELFF TGTGCCAGTAGTATTCGGCAGGGGGACACCGGGGAGCTGTTTTTT
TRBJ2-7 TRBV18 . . CASSPGRPISYEQYF TGTGCCAGCTCACCTGGCCGACCTATCTCCTACGAGCAGTACTTC
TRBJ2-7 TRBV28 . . CASSSLPGPTYEQYF TGTGCCAGCAGTTCCCTCCCGGGACCCACCTACGAGCAGTACTTC
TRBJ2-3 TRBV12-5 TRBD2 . CASGSVVGGLRDTQYF TGTGCTAGTGGTTCTGTCGTGGGAGGGCTCCGGGATACGCAGTATTTT
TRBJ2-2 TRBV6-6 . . CASTRTGGDTGELFF TGTGCCAGCACCCGCACAGGGGGGGACACCGGGGAGCTGTTTTTT
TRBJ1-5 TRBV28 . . CASNLSNQPQHF TGTGCCAGCAATCTTAGCAATCAGCCCCAGCATTTT
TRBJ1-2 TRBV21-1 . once CASSPSGTGENYGYTF TGTGCCAGCAGTCCCTCCGGGACAGGGGAGAACTATGGCTACACCTTC
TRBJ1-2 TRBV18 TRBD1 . CASSPGPGGQGAYGYTF TGTGCCAGCTCACCTGGACCCGGTGGACAGGGGGCTTATGGCTACACCTTC
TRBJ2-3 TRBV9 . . CASSVAGSLSTDTQYF TGTGCCAGCAGCGTAGCCGGCTCCTTGAGCACAGATACGCAGTATTTT
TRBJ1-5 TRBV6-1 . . CASSEAGGVGNQPQHF TGTGCCAGCAGTGAAGCGGGAGGCGTAGGCAATCAGCCCCAGCATTTT
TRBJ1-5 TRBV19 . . CASSIDGGGGNQPQHF TGTGCCAGTAGTATAGACGGGGGAGGAGGCAATCAGCCCCAGCATTTT
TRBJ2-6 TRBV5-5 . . CASSLRAGANVLTF TGTGCCAGCAGCTTAAGGGCTGGGGCCAACGTCCTGACTTTC
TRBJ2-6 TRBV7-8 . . CASSLALGYSGANVLTF TGTGCCAGCAGCTTAGCGCTGGGTTACTCTGGGGCCAACGTCCTGACTTTC
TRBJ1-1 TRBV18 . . CASTHNSGTGDTEAFF TGTGCCAGCACACACAACAGTGGGACGGGTGACACTGAAGCTTTCTTT
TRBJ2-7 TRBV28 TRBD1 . CASSLPGTGLEQYF TGTGCCAGCAGTTTACCCGGGACAGGGCTCGAGCAGTACTTC
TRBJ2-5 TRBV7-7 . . CASSPQGFGETQYF TGTGCTAGCAGCCCGCAGGGGTTCGGAGAGACCCAGTACTTC
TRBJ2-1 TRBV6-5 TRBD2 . CASSPGLAGYEQFF TGTGCCAGCAGCCCTGGACTAGCGGGGTATGAGCAGTTCTTC
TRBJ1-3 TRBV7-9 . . CASSLASMSSGNTIYF TGTGCCAGCAGCTTAGCCAGCATGAGCTCTGGAAACACCATATATTTT
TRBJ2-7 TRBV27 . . CASSLSGRSYEQYF TGTGCCAGCAGTTTATCGGGCAGATCCTACGAGCAGTACTTC
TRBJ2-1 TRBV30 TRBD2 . CAWNLGLAAYNEQFF TGTGCCTGGAACCTGGGACTAGCGGCCTACAATGAGCAGTTCTTC
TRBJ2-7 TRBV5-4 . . CASSFEGSYEQYF TGTGCCAGCAGCTTCGAGGGTTCCTACGAGCAGTACTTC
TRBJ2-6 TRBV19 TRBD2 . CASSTPKLAATSGANVLTF TGTGCCAGTAGTACCCCTAAACTAGCGGCCACCTCTGGGGCCAACGTCCTGACTTTC
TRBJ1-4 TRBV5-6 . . CASSPTPGRPDEKLFF TGTGCCAGCAGCCCTACGCCGGGACGGCCGGATGAAAAACTGTTTTTT
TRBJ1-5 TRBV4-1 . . CASSQEEYSNQPQHF TGCGCCAGCAGCCAAGAGGAGTATAGCAATCAGCCCCAGCATTTT
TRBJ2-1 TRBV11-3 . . CASSQGGGAEYNEQFF TGTGCCAGCAGCCAGGGTGGGGGTGCAGAGTACAATGAGCAGTTCTTC
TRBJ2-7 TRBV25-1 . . CASSEYLGGDEQYF TGTGCCAGCAGTGAATATTTGGGTGGGGACGAGCAGTACTTC
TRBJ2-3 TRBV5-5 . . CASSKPLGDTQYF TGTGCCAGCAGCAAGCCGCTTGGAGATACGCAGTATTTT